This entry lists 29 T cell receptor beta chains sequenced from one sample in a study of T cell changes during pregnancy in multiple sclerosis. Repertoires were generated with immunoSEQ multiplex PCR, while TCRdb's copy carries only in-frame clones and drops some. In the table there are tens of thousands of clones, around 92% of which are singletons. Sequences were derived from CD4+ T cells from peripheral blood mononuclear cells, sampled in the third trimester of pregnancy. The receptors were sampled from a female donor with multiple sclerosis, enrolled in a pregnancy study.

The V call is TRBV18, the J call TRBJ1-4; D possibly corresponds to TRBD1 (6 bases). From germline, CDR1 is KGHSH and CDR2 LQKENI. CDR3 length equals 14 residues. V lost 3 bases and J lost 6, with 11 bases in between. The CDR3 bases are TGTGCCAGCTCACCGCTACAGGGTTATGAAAAACTGTTTTTT. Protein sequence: CASSPLQGYEKLFF.

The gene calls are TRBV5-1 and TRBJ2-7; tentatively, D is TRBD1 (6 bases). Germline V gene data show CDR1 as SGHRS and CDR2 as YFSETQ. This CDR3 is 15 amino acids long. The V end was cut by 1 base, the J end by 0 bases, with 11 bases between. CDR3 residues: CASSLNTGSSYEQYF. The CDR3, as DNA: TGCGCCAGCAGCTTGAATACAGGGAGCTCCTACGAGCAGTACTTC.

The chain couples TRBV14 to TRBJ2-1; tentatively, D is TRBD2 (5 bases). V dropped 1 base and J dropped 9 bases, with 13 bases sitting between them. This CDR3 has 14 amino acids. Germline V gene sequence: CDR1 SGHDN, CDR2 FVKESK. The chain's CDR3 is CASSQAVALGEQFF. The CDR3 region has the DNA TGTGCCAGCAGCCAAGCTGTAGCGTTGGGTGAGCAGTTCTTC.

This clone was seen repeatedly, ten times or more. CDR3 coding DNA: TGTGCCAGCAGCTCCGGGACGGCAGGGGACATTCAGTACTTC. It specifies CASSSGTAGDIQYF. This chain connects TRBV7-9 to TRBJ2-4, with a possible D match to TRBD1 (6 bases). The V end lost 4 bases, the J end lost 8 bases, and 15 bases lay between the germline ends. Germline CDR1 reads SEHNR; CDR2 reads FQNEAQ (reference sequence). The CDR3 is 14 residues long.

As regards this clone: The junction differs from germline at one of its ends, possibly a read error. In DNA, the CDR3 is TGTGCCAGCAGGGAATCACTAGCGGGAGTTGACACCGGGGAGCTGTTTTTT. Protein product: CASRESLAGVDTGELFF. The V call is TRBV25-1, the J call TRBJ2-2; 11 bases agree with TRBD2. The CDR3 length is 17 residues. Germline loops: CDR1 MGHDK, CDR2 SYGVNS.

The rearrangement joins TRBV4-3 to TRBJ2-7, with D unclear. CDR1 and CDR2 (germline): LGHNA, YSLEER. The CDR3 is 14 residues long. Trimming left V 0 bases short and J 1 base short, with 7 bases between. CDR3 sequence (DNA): TGCGCCAGCAGCCAAGATTTCCGGTCCTACGAGCAGTACTTC. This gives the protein CASSQDFRSYEQYF.

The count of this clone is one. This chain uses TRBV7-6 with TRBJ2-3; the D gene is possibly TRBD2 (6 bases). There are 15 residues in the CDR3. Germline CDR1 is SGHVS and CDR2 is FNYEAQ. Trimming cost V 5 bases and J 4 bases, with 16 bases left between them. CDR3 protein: CASSLKGGKPDTQYF. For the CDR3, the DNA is TGTGCCAGCAGCCTTAAAGGCGGGAAACCAGATACGCAGTATTTT. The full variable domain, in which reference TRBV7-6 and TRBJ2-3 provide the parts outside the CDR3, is GAGVSQSPRYKVTKRGQDVALRCDPISGHVSLYWYRQALGQGPEFLTYFNYEAQQDKSGLPNDRFSAERPEGSISTLTIQRTEQRDSAMYRCASSLKGGKPDTQYFGPGTRLTVL.

In DNA form, the CDR3 reads TGTGCCAGCAGCTTAGGGACAGGGTGGAGGACTGAAGCTTTCTTT. This gives the protein CASSLGTGWRTEAFF. The chain recombines TRBV7-2 with TRBJ1-1; 8 bases map to TRBD1. The trim removed 1 base at V and 5 bases at J, leaving 6 bases unmatched. The CDR3 length is 15 residues. Germline V gene sequence: CDR1 SGHTA, CDR2 FQGNSA.

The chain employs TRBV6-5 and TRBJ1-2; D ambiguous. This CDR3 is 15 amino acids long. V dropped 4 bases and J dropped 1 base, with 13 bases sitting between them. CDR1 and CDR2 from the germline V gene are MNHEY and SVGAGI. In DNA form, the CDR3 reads TGTGCCAGCAGTTCCCTACAGCTAAATAACTATGGCTACACCTTC. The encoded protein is CASSSLQLNNYGYTF.

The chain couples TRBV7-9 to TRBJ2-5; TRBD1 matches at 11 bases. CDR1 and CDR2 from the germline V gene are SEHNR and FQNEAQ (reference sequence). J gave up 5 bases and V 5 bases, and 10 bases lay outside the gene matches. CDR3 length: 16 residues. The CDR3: CASSGLKGDRGETQYF. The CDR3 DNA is TGTGCCAGCAGCGGACTAAAGGGGGACAGGGGGGAGACCCAGTACTTC.

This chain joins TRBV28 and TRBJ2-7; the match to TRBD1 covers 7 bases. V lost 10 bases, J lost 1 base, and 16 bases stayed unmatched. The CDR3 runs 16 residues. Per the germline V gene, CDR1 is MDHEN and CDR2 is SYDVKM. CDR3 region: CATYAPDRVVSYEQYF. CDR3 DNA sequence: TGTGCCACTTACGCCCCTGACAGGGTGGTGTCCTACGAGCAGTACTTC.

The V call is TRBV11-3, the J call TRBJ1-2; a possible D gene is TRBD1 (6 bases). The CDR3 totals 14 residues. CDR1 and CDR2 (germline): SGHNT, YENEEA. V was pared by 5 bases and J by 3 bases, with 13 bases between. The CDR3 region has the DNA TGTGCCAGCAGCAATAACCCAGGGGACTATGGCTACACCTTC. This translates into CASSNNPGDYGYTF.

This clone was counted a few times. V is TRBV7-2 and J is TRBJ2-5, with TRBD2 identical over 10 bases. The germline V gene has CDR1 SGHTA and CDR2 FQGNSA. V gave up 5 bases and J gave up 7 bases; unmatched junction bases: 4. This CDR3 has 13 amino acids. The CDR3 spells CASSKREGGTQYF. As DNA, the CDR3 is TGTGCCAGCAGCAAGCGGGAGGGCGGGACCCAGTACTTC.

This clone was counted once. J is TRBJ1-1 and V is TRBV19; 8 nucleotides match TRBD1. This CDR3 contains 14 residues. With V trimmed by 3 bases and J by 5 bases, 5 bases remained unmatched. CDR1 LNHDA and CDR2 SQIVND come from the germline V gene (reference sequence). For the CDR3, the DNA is TGTGCCAGTAGTATCACAGGGGGAAGAACTGAAGCTTTCTTT. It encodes CASSITGGRTEAFF.

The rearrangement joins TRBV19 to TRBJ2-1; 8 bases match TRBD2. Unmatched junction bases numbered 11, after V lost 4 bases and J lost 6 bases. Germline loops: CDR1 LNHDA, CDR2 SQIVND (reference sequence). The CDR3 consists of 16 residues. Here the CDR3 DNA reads TGTGCCAGTAGTACCCTAACTAGCGGAGGGGCCAATGAGCAGTTCTTC. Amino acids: CASSTLTSGGANEQFF.

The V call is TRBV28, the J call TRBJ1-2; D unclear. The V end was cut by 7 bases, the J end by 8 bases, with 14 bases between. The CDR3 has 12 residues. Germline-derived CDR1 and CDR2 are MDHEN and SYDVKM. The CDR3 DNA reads TGTGCCAGCATTCTCCCCCCGGGGGGCTACACCTTC. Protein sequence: CASILPPGGYTF.

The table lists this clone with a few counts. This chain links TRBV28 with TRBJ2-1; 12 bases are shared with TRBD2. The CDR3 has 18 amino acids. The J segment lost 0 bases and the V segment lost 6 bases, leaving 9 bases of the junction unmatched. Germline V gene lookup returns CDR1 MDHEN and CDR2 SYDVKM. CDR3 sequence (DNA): TGTGCCAGCAGCCACCTAGCGGGAGGGCCGAGCTCCTACAATGAGCAGTTCTTC. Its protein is CASSHLAGGPSSYNEQFF.

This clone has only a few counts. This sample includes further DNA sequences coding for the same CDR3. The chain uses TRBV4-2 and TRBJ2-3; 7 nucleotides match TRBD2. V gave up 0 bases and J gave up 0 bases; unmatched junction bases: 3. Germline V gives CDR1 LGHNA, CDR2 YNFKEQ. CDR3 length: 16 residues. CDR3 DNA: TGTGCCAGCAGCCAAGAACCTAGCGGAAGCACAGATACGCAGTATTTT. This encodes CASSQEPSGSTDTQYF.

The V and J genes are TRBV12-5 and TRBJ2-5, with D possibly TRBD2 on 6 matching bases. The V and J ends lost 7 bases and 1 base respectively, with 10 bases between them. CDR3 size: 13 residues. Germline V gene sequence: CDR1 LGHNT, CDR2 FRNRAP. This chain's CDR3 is CASAGDLQETQYF. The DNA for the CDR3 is TGTGCTAGTGCGGGAGACCTCCAAGAGACCCAGTACTTC. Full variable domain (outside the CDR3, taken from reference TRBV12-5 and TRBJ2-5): DARVTQTPRHKVTEMGQEVTMRCQPILGHNTVFWYRQTMMQGLELLAYFRNRAPLDDSGMPKDRFSAEMPDATLATLKIQPSEPRDSAVYFCASAGDLQETQYFGPGTRLLVL.

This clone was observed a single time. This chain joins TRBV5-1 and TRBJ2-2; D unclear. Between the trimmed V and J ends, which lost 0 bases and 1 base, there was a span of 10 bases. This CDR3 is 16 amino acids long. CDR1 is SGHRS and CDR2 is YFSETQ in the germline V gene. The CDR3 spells CASSLEIVGNTGELFF. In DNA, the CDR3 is TGCGCCAGCAGCTTGGAGATTGTCGGGAACACCGGGGAGCTGTTTTTT.

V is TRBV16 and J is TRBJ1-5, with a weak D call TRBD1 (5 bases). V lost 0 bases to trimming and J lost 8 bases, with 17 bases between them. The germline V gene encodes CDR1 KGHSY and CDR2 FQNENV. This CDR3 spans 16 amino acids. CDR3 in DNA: TGTGCCAGCAGCCAATCTAATGCGGGGGTAGAGGAGCCCCAGCATTTT. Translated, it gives CASSQSNAGVEEPQHF. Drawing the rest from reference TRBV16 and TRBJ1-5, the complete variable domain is GEEVAQTPKHLVRGEGQKAKLYCAPIKGHSYVFWYQQVLKNEFKFLISFQNENVFDETGMPKERFSAKCLPNSPCSLEIQATKLEDSAVYFCASSQSNAGVEEPQHFGDGTRLSIL.

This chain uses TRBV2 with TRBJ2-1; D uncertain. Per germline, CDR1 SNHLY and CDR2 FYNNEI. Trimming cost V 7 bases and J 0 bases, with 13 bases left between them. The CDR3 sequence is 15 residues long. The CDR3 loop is CASKYAASSYNEQFF. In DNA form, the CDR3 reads TGTGCCAGCAAGTATGCGGCGAGCTCCTACAATGAGCAGTTCTTC.

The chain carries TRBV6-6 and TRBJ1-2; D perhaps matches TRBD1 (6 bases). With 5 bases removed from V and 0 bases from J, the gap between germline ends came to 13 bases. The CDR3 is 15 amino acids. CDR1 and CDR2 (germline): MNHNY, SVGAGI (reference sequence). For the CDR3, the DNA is TGTGCCAGCAGTAACTTCGAGGGGGCTAACTATGGCTACACCTTC. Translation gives CASSNFEGANYGYTF.

The CDR3 spells CASSKDLDSEQYF. In DNA, the CDR3 is TGTGCCAGCTCGAAAGATCTGGACTCCGAGCAGTACTTC. V usage is TRBV18 and J usage is TRBJ2-7; TRBD2 is a possible D gene (5 bases). The CDR3 loop spans 13 amino acids. The V gene lost 6 bases and the J gene lost 6 bases, with 15 bases spanning the gap. The V gene's germline CDR1 is KGHSH and CDR2 LQKENI. Based on the CDR3 plus reference TRBV18 and TRBJ2-7, the full variable domain is NAGVMQNPRHLVRRRGQEARLRCSPMKGHSHVYWYRQLPEEGLKFMVYLQKENIIDESGMPKERFSAEFPKEGPSILRIQQVVRGDSAAYFCASSKDLDSEQYFGPGTRLTVT.

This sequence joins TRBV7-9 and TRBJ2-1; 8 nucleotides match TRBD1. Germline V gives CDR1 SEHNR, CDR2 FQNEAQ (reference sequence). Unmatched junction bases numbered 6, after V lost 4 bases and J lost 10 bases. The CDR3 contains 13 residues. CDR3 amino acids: CASSWARGREQFF. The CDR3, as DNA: TGTGCCAGCAGCTGGGCCAGGGGGCGAGAGCAGTTCTTC.

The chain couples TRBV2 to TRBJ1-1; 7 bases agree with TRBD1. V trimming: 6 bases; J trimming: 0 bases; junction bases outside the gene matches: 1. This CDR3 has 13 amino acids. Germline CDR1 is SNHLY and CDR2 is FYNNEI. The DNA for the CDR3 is TGTGCCAGCAGGACAGGGATGAACACTGAAGCTTTCTTT. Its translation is CASRTGMNTEAFF. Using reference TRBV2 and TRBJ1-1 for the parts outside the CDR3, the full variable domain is EPEVTQTPSHQVTQMGQEVILRCVPISNHLYFYWYRQILGQKVEFLVSFYNNEISEKSEIFDDQFSVERPDGSNFTLKIRSTKLEDSAMYFCASRTGMNTEAFFGQGTRLTVV.

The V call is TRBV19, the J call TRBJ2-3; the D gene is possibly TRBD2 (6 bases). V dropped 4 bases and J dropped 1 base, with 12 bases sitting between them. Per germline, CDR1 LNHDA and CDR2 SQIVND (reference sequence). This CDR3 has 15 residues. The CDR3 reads CASSSIGEGTDTQYF. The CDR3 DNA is TGTGCCAGTAGTAGTATCGGGGAGGGCACAGATACGCAGTATTTT.

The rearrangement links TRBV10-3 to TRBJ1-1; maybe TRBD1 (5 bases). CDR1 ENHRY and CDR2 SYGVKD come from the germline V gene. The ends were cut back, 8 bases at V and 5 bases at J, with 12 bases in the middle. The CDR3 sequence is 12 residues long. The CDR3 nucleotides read TGTGCCATCGGGGACGGGGGGACTGAAGCTTTCTTT. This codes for CAIGDGGTEAFF.

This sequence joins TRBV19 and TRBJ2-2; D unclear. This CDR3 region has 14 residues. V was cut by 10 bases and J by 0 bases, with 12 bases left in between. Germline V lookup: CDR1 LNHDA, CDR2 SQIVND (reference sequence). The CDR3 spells CATKQRSNTGELFF. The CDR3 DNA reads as TGTGCCACCAAACAGAGATCGAACACCGGGGAGCTGTTTTTT.